The rows below give T cell receptor beta chains drawn from one sample of a study of cytomegalovirus exposure and HLA in healthy donors. TCRdb's table, derived via immunoSEQ multiplex PCR, lists solely in-frame clones and lacks some. The repertoire holds 150,000 to 200,000 clones, about 75% seen once, with about 8% in the top ten. Sequencing input: PBMCs. The receptors stem from a woman aged 40 to 50 in good health and CMV-seropositive. Each CDR3 is given with its conserved first and last residue. A D gene is named only where the DNA matches it firmly. The size of a clone is reported for some rows only, either as once, few or many, or as a class for expanded clones.

v_call,j_call,clone_size,d_call,cdr3_nt,cdr3_aa
TRBV10-3,TRBJ1-4,NA,NA,TGTGCCATCAGTGAGGGGGCGACTAATGAAAAACTGTTTTTT,CAISEGATNEKLFF
TRBV25-1,TRBJ2-2,NA,TRBD2,TGTGCCAGCAGTGGGGGACTAGCGGGTACGAACACCGGGGAGCTGTTTTTT,CASSGGLAGTNTGELFF
TRBV9,TRBJ2-1,NA,NA,TGTGCCAGCAGCCCCCCTCAGGGGGGAGGCAATGAGCAGTTCTTC,CASSPPQGGGNEQFF
TRBV7-9,TRBJ1-2,NA,NA,TGTGCCAGCAGTCAAGCAGGTCCGGAAGGCTACACCTTC,CASSQAGPEGYTF
TRBV27,TRBJ2-4,NA,NA,TGTGCCAGCAGTTTACTTGTGGCCAAAAACATTCAGTACTTC,CASSLLVAKNIQYF
TRBV18,TRBJ2-1,once,TRBD2,TGTGCCAGCTCACCACGCCTAGCGGGAGCCTACAATGAGCAGTTCTTC,CASSPRLAGAYNEQFF
TRBV6-5,TRBJ1-6,NA,NA,TGTGCCAGCTCCCTTAGGGAGCCTAATTCACCCCTCCACTTT,CASSLREPNSPLHF
TRBV29-1,TRBJ1-6,few,TRBD1,TGCAGCGTCGGACAGGGAGGTGACTCACCCCTCCACTTT,CSVGQGGDSPLHF
TRBV5-1,TRBJ2-3,NA,NA,TGCGCCAGCAGCTTCGAGTCAGATACGCAGTATTTT,CASSFESDTQYF
TRBV2,TRBJ2-1,NA,TRBD2,TGTGCCAGCAGGGCCAGCGGGGGCCGCTACAATGAGCAGTTCTTC,CASRASGGRYNEQFF
TRBV27,TRBJ2-1,NA,TRBD1,TGTGCCAGCAGTTTACGACGGACAGGGGTAAATGAGCAGTTCTTC,CASSLRRTGVNEQFF
TRBV30,TRBJ2-1,NA,TRBD2,TGTGCCTGGAGCGCACTAGCGGGAGGTTATGAGCAGTTCTTC,CAWSALAGGYEQFF
TRBV7-6,TRBJ2-3,NA,TRBD1,TGTGCCAGCAGCGGGCGACAGGGGAGAGATACGCAGTATTTT,CASSGRQGRDTQYF
TRBV15,TRBJ1-2,NA,TRBD1,TGTGCCACCAGCAGAGATATCCCCCCCCGGGACAGGCAGGGTGGCTACACCTTC,CATSRDIPPRDRQGGYTF
TRBV5-3,TRBJ2-5,NA,TRBD2,TGTGCCAGAAGCTTGGCTAATTGGACTAGAGGAGAGACCCAGTACTTC,CARSLANWTRGETQYF
TRBV5-1,TRBJ2-3,NA,TRBD2,TGCGCCAGCAGCTCAGTACTAGCGGGCAGCACAGATACGCAGTATTTT,CASSSVLAGSTDTQYF
TRBV2,TRBJ2-4,few,NA,TGTGCCACCTCAGAGGGAGGCCTGGGCATTCAGTACTTC,CATSEGGLGIQYF
TRBV28,TRBJ2-6,NA,TRBD1,TGTGCCAGCAGTCCCCAAACAGGGGGTAGGGCCAACGTCCTGACTTTC,CASSPQTGGRANVLTF
TRBV28,TRBJ1-4,NA,TRBD1,TGTGCCAGCGGCCGGGACAGTAATGAAAAACTGTTTTTT,CASGRDSNEKLFF
TRBV2,TRBJ2-7,NA,NA,TGTGCCAGCAGTAGAGGTGGAGGGGCTTACGAGCAGTACTTC,CASSRGGGAYEQYF
TRBV5-4,TRBJ1-2,NA,NA,TGTGCCAGCAGCCGAGAAGAGGGCTACACCTTC,CASSREEGYTF
TRBV5-6,TRBJ2-3,NA,TRBD2,TGTGCCAGCACCGAGCGGGAAACGCAGTATTTT,CASTERETQYF